This T cell receptor beta chain stems from a study of T-cell memory formation after mild COVID-19. The study, taken as a whole, reports: Second-wave clones with a day 37 peak had unconfirmed SARS-CoV-2 specificity. There was a balanced CD4/CD8 profile in clones contracting day 15 to 85, and later expanders leaned CD4+.

In the case of this clonotype: What it binds is unknown.

V dropped 2 bases and J dropped 8 bases, with 19 bases sitting between them. CDR1 and CDR2 (germline): MNHEY, SVGAGI. The length of the CDR3 is 16 residues. One entry per CDR3 protein, called by TCRdb with MiXCR from the 5' RACE reads. This table has 100,000 or so distinct CDR3 sequences, roughly 10% appearing once. The J gene is TRBJ2-1, the V gene TRBV6-5; a possible D gene is TRBD2 (5 bases). Sample: PBMCs or a T cell subset sorted from them (not recorded which). The clonotype comes from a man aged 18 to 29 who had mild COVID-19 (a few samples of this study predate the infection). Cell type and time point are not known. The CDR3 loop reads CASSYLRASRVDEQFF. In DNA form, the CDR3 reads TGTGCCAGCAGTTACCTCCGGGCTAGCCGGGTGGATGAGCAGTTCTTC.